One and the same sample provided the 21 T cell receptor beta chains below, sequenced in a study of blood T cells in healthy people across ages. Through a sample-barcoded 5' primer and a J-beta primer mix, a second PCR was run for about 6 to 11 cycles. TCRdb analysed the 5' RACE reads with MiXCR anew, one entry per CDR3 protein. Counted here are over 1,500,000 distinct CDR3 sequences, roughly 52% occurring once; the ten biggest clones make up 2% to 2.5%. Sequencing was carried out using blood. These receptors were obtained from a woman aged 40 to 50 in good health.

This clonotype was seen more than once but under ten times. The rearrangement joins TRBV20-1 to TRBJ2-1, with D possibly called TRBD1 or TRBD2 (5 bases each). CDR1 DFQATT and CDR2 SNEGSKA come from the germline V gene (reference sequence). The CDR3 is 16 amino acids. Trimming stripped 0 bases from V and 0 bases from J, with 12 bases between. CDR3 loop: CSARDLWGSSYNEQFF. The CDR3 DNA is TGCAGTGCTAGAGATCTATGGGGGAGCTCCTACAATGAGCAGTTCTTC.

This chain joins TRBV6-1 and TRBJ2-7; perhaps D is TRBD1 or TRBD2 (5 bases each). Germline V lookup: CDR1 MNHNS, CDR2 SASEGT. Trimming left V 8 bases short and J 6 bases short, with 14 bases between. This CDR3 comprises 12 residues. CDR3 DNA: TGTGCCAGCTCGAGGGGCAGCCCCGAGCAGTACTTC. This sequence encodes CASSRGSPEQYF.

This clonotype was found a few times. The chain carries TRBV21-1 and TRBJ2-7; the D call in the table, TRBD1, was not verified against the DNA. TRBV21-1 is annotated as a pseudogene. CDR3 length: 16 amino acids. CDR3: CASNFPERGMPYEQYF. In DNA, the CDR3 is TGTGCCAGCAACTTCCCGGAGCGGGGGATGCCTTACGAGCAGTACTTC.

The chain has TRBV6-6 and TRBJ1-2, with 9 bases matching TRBD1. CDR3 size: 15 residues. V dropped 10 bases and J dropped 3; count of bases not matched to a gene: 12. Germline lookup yields CDR1 MNHNY and CDR2 SVGAGI (reference sequence). The CDR3 bases are TGTGCCACCCGAATAACAGGGGGCGAGGACTATGGCTACACCTTC. This codes for CATRITGGEDYGYTF.

The chain couples TRBV13 to TRBJ2-3; perhaps TRBD2 as D (6 bases). Germline values: CDR1 PRHDT, CDR2 FYEKMQ (reference sequence). V gave up 5 bases and J gave up 2 bases, with 14 bases separating them. There are 15 residues in the CDR3. The CDR3 loop reads CASSHPAGYTDTQYF. In nucleotides, the CDR3 is TGTGCCAGCAGCCATCCTGCGGGGTACACAGATACGCAGTATTTT. The variable domain in full, with the rest retrieved from reference TRBV13 and TRBJ2-3, is AAGVIQSPRHLIKEKRETATLKCYPIPRHDTVYWYQQGPGQDPQFLISFYEKMQSDKGSIPDRFSAQQFSDYHSELNMSSLELGDSALYFCASSHPAGYTDTQYFGPGTRLTVL.

The chain has TRBV7-9 and TRBJ1-2, with 9 bases aligning to TRBD1. The CDR3 runs to 13 residues. The V segment lost 4 bases and the J segment 6 bases; nucleotides outside the gene matches: 3. The germline V gene has CDR1 SEHNR and CDR2 FQNEAQ (reference sequence). CDR3 sequence: CASSWRQGDGYTF. The CDR3 DNA follows: TGTGCCAGCAGCTGGAGACAGGGGGATGGCTACACCTTC.

The J gene is TRBJ1-1, the V gene TRBV5-1; D gene ambiguous. Germline V gene sequence: CDR1 SGHRS, CDR2 YFSETQ. V lost 5 bases and J lost 0, with 8 bases in between. The CDR3 is made up of 13 amino acids. The DNA of the CDR3 is TGCGCCAGCAGGGGCGAAGTGAACACTGAAGCTTTCTTT. Translation gives CASRGEVNTEAFF.

This clonotype came up a few times. The chain uses TRBV5-1 and TRBJ1-6; D unclear. Germline V gives CDR1 SGHRS, CDR2 YFSETQ. The CDR3 spans 15 residues. Trimming shortened V by 4 bases and J by 3 bases, and 11 bases separated the two germline ends. CDR3 in DNA: TGCGCCAGCAGCCCGGACGGAGACTATAATTCACCCCTCCACTTT. It specifies CASSPDGDYNSPLHF.

The gene calls are TRBV6-5 and TRBJ2-1, with TRBD2 as a possible D gene (5 bases). The CDR3 loop spans 16 amino acids. V shed 0 bases and J shed 0 bases, with 9 bases lying between them. Per the germline V gene, CDR1 is MNHEY and CDR2 is SVGAGI. CDR3 nucleotide sequence: TGTGCCAGCAGTTACTCGGAGGACCTCTCCTACAATGAGCAGTTCTTC. Translating it yields CASSYSEDLSYNEQFF.

V and J are TRBV6-2 or TRBV6-3 and TRBJ1-5, with D perhaps matching TRBD1 (5 bases). The V gene lost 7 bases and the J gene lost 4 bases, with 14 bases spanning the gap. In germline, CDR1 is MNHEY, CDR2 SVGEGT. The CDR3 runs 14 residues. This chain's CDR3 is CASMPRQQNQPQHF. DNA for the CDR3: TGTGCCAGCATGCCGAGACAGCAAAATCAGCCCCAGCATTTT.

DNA of the CDR3: TGTGCCAGCAGTGGGGGGGCACGGTCTGAGCAGTTCTTC. Translated: CASSGGARSEQFF. The chain has TRBV12-3 or TRBV12-4 and TRBJ2-1, with D perhaps TRBD2 (7 bases). The CDR3 is 13 residues long. Deletions cut 5 bases from V and 9 bases from J, with 14 bases between.

The chain uses TRBV6-6 and TRBJ1-2; D not certain. The CDR3 is 13 residues long. V lost 8 bases, J lost 1 base, and 11 bases lay in between. CDR1 is MNHNY and CDR2 is SVGAGI in the germline V gene (reference sequence). The chain's CDR3 is CASRGRINYGYTF. The CDR3 DNA reads as TGTGCCAGCCGAGGCAGGATTAACTATGGCTACACCTTC.

The rearrangement joins TRBV6-6 to TRBJ1-2; D possibly corresponds to TRBD1 (6 bases). Germline V gene data show CDR1 as MNHNY and CDR2 as SVGAGI (reference sequence). The germline V and J ends were trimmed by 2 bases and 10 bases, with 11 bases remaining between them. The CDR3 totals 12 residues. In DNA, the CDR3 is TGTGCCAGCAGTTACGACAGGTCTGTCTACACCTTC. The encoded protein is CASSYDRSVYTF.

Only a few counts were recorded for this clonotype. This chain joins TRBV20-1 and TRBJ2-4; no reliable D call. TRBJ2-5 matches the DNA end more closely, so the J call is doubtful. From germline, CDR1 is DFQATT and CDR2 SNEGSKA (reference sequence). CDR3 length: 14 residues. CDR3 region: CSARDGKSVETQYF. The CDR3, as DNA: TGCAGTGCTAGAGATGGAAAGTCGGTGGAGACCCAGTACTTC.

Only a few counts were recorded for this clonotype. The chain carries TRBV20-1 and TRBJ2-3; D ambiguous. Germline lookup yields CDR1 DFQATT and CDR2 SNEGSKA (reference sequence). The V end was cut by 5 bases, the J end by 0 bases, with 9 bases between. The length of the CDR3 is 13 residues. The CDR3 loop reads CSAYASSTDTQYF. CDR3 coding DNA: TGCAGTGCTTACGCGTCTAGCACAGATACGCAGTATTTT.

In its sample, this clonotype was seen a few times. The rearrangement joins TRBV7-2 to TRBJ2-4, with D perhaps TRBD1 (5 bases). V dropped 1 base and J dropped 7 bases, with 11 bases sitting between them. The germline V gene encodes CDR1 SGHTA and CDR2 FQGNSA. The CDR3 sequence is 14 residues long. This chain's CDR3 is CASSLEGVKNIQYF. The DNA of the CDR3 is TGTGCCAGCAGCTTAGAAGGGGTCAAGAACATTCAGTACTTC. The full variable domain, rest sourced from reference TRBV7-2 and TRBJ2-4, is GAGVSQSPSNKVTEKGKDVELRCDPISGHTALYWYRQSLGQGLEFLIYFQGNSAPDKSGLPSDRFSAERTGGSVSTLTIQRTQQEDSAVYLCASSLEGVKNIQYFGAGTRLSVL.

The CDR3 DNA reads as TGCGCCAGCAGCCCGGTGGCGTGGGACGGCTACACCTTC. It specifies CASSPVAWDGYTF. V gene TRBV4-3 combines with J gene TRBJ1-2, with a tentative D call TRBD1 (5 bases). The V gene's germline CDR1 is LGHNA and CDR2 YSLEER. V was pared by 4 bases and J by 8 bases, with 14 bases between. The CDR3 runs to 13 residues.

The CDR3 nucleotides are TGTGCCAGCAGCCAGAGACTAGCGGGGGGCCATGAGCAGTTCTTC. The encoded protein is CASSQRLAGGHEQFF. V usage is TRBV7-2 and J usage is TRBJ2-1; 13 positions match TRBD2. The CDR3 spans 15 residues. The germline V gene has CDR1 SGHTA and CDR2 FQGNSA. V dropped 5 bases and J dropped 8; count of bases not matched to a gene: 6.

The chain employs TRBV24-1 and TRBJ1-2; no reliable D call. V gave up 3 bases and J gave up 1 base, with 5 bases separating them. This CDR3 has 13 residues. CDR1 and CDR2 (germline): KGHDR, SFDVKD. The CDR3 DNA reads as TGTGCCACCAGTGATCGACTTAACTATGGCTACACCTTC. The encoded protein is CATSDRLNYGYTF.

The chain carries TRBV7-6 and TRBJ2-5; 9 nucleotides align to TRBD2. Germline trimming cut 3 bases from V and 4 bases from J; bases unmatched to any gene: 3. From germline, CDR1 is SGHVS and CDR2 FNYEAQ. This CDR3 has 14 amino acids. CDR3: CASSFGTSRETQYF. In DNA, the CDR3 is TGTGCCAGCAGCTTCGGGACTAGCAGAGAGACCCAGTACTTC.

The rearrangement links TRBV20-1 to TRBJ2-1; D assignment may be TRBD1 or TRBD2 (6 bases each). Trimming removed 4 bases from V and 6 bases from J, with 16 bases in between. The CDR3 spans 14 residues. From germline, CDR1 is DFQATT and CDR2 SNEGSKA (reference sequence). The CDR3 reads CSAKRGALPNEQFF. The CDR3 DNA reads as TGCAGTGCTAAAAGGGGGGCCCTACCCAATGAGCAGTTCTTC.